Listed here are 8 T cell receptor beta chains from one sample, sequenced in a study of identical twins. TCRdb itself ran the 5' RACE reads through MiXCR, one entry per CDR3 protein. Of roughly 750,000 distinct CDR3 sequences in the sample, around 20% were seen once. The same sample was also studied in work on T cells expressing NK-cell markers.

What was sequenced was PBMCs. These receptor sequences come from a woman aged 18 to 35 in good health.

V and J are TRBV27 and TRBJ2-2; 9 bases match TRBD2. With V trimmed by 0 bases and J by 7 bases, 6 bases remained unmatched. This CDR3 has 16 residues. Germline V gene data show CDR1 as MNHEY and CDR2 as SMNVEV (reference sequence). CDR3 coding DNA: TGTGCCAGCAGTTTATCTGCGGGAGGGCCGGTCGGGGAGCTGTTTTTT. Translating gives CASSLSAGGPVGELFF.

This sequence joins TRBV11-2 and TRBJ2-7; 16 positions agree with TRBD2. After removal of 5 bases from V and 5 bases from J, the junction contained 9 bases not matched to a gene. Germline CDR1 is SGHAT and CDR2 is FQNNGV. The CDR3 consists of 17 residues. Here the CDR3 DNA reads TGTGCCAGCAGCCTCCCGGGACTAGCGGGGGGGCGAAACGAGCAGTACTTC. Translating it yields CASSLPGLAGGRNEQYF. Full variable domain (outside the CDR3, taken from reference TRBV11-2 and TRBJ2-7): EAGVAQSPRYKIIEKRQSVAFWCNPISGHATLYWYQQILGQGPKLLIQFQNNGVVDDSQLPKDRFSAERLKGVDSTLKIQPAKLEDSAVYLCASSLPGLAGGRNEQYFGPGTRLTVT.

This chain joins TRBV12-3 or TRBV12-4 and TRBJ2-1; D is unresolved. The V end was cut by 5 bases, the J end by 8 bases, with 13 bases between. The CDR3 contains 13 residues. CDR3 residues: CASSRSLIDEQFF. CDR3 nucleotides: TGTGCCAGCAGTCGTAGCCTCATCGATGAGCAGTTCTTC.

The rearrangement uses TRBV20-1 and TRBJ1-1, with D maybe TRBD1 (5 bases). Between the trimmed V and J ends, which lost 7 bases and 0 bases, there was a span of 9 bases. This CDR3 contains 12 residues. The germline CDR1 and CDR2 sequences are DFQATT and SNEGSKA (reference sequence). CDR3 protein: CSGWGLNTEAFF. The CDR3, as DNA: TGCAGTGGGTGGGGCTTGAACACTGAAGCTTTCTTT.

This clonotype was counted only a few times. This chain uses TRBV7-9 with TRBJ2-3; D call uncertain. Trimming took 3 bases from V and 5 from J, leaving 12 bases between them. The V gene's germline CDR1 is SEHNR and CDR2 FQNEAQ (reference sequence). The CDR3 covers 14 residues. In nucleotides, the CDR3 is TGTGCCAGCAGCTTGAAGATCAGAAAAGATACGCAGTATTTT. Translating it yields CASSLKIRKDTQYF. The full variable domain, with the rest looked up from reference TRBV7-9 and TRBJ2-3, is DTGVSQNPRHKITKRGQNVTFRCDPISEHNRLYWYRQTLGQGPEFLTYFQNEAQLEKSRLLSDRFSAERPKGSFSTLEIQRTEQGDSAMYLCASSLKIRKDTQYFGPGTRLTVL.

The rearrangement joins TRBV20-1 to TRBJ1-2; unclear D gene. The CDR3 contains 14 residues. The V and J ends lost 0 bases and 7 bases respectively, with 15 bases between them. The germline CDR1 and CDR2 sequences are DFQATT and SNEGSKA (reference sequence). CDR3 residues: CSARDPGPRGGYTF. For the CDR3, the DNA is TGCAGTGCTAGAGATCCGGGCCCCCGAGGTGGCTACACCTTC.

Many counts were recorded for this clonotype. V usage is TRBV12-3 or TRBV12-4 and J usage is TRBJ2-1, with TRBD2 matching 16 bases. Trimming cost V 5 bases and J 5 bases; bases outside gene matches: 3. The CDR3 contains 16 residues. Written as DNA, the CDR3 is TGTGCCAGCAGTCCGGGACTAGCGGGGGGGGACAATGAGCAGTTCTTC. Its protein product is CASSPGLAGGDNEQFF.

This clonotype showed up just a few times. The V gene is TRBV6-1, the J gene TRBJ2-2; TRBD2 matches at 12 bases. With 5 bases clipped from V and 8 bases from J, the junction kept 6 bases outside the gene matches. CDR3 size: 15 residues. Germline assignment: CDR1 MNHNS and CDR2 SASEGT. The CDR3 region is CASSRLAGVRGELFF. As DNA, the CDR3 is TGTGCCAGCAGTCGACTAGCGGGAGTTAGAGGGGAGCTGTTTTTT.